Described below is a single T cell receptor (beta chain) sequence and its context. Its antigen is not known. The entry originates in a study of radiotherapy plus CTLA-4 blockade in lung cancer. At the level of the study: Disease control was present in 30% to 35% of patients, and objective responses in approximately 20%.

From germline, CDR1 is MDHEN and CDR2 SYDVKM. V trimming: 0 bases; J trimming: 4 bases; junction bases outside the gene matches: 6. The CDR3 consists of 16 residues. Focal radiation plus CTLA-4 blockade with ipilimumab was administered to patients who had chemo-refractory metastatic non-small-cell lung cancer. General observations from the study: Subsequent to radiotherapy plus ipilimumab, tumor-derived TCR clones underwent expansion in blood.

Only in-frame clones appear in the TCRdb table, and some are missing; sequencing was by immunoSEQ multiplex PCR. The table includes some 43,000 clones, approximately 85% detected once. The chain employs TRBV28 and TRBJ1-1; 9 bases fit TRBD1. Source: peripheral blood, taken from a patient treated with radiotherapy plus ipilimumab. The sequence derives from a human donor with non-small cell lung cancer who had stable disease on radiotherapy plus ipilimumab. CDR3 sequence: CASSLWGTGMGTEAFF. Here the CDR3 DNA reads TGTGCCAGCAGTTTATGGGGGACAGGGATGGGCACTGAAGCTTTCTTT.